This T cell receptor beta chain was sequenced during a study of T cell responses to AZD1222 COVID-19 vaccine. Study results and limitations: Donors, mostly white British, included more females; clonal diversity was possibly underestimated. It was only a handful of AZD1222 recipients who were seropositive at baseline.

To note about this clone: Its specificity is unknown. At one end the junction does not follow the germline gene, possibly because of a read error. The sample contains more than one DNA sequence encoding this CDR3.

The table came from immunoSEQ multiplex PCR; TCRdb's copy has only in-frame clones and leaves some out. The data contain some 120,000 clones, about 90% of them singletons. This CDR3 is built from 18 residues. Germline V CDR1 and CDR2: MDHEN, SYDVKM. The V gene is TRBV28, the J gene TRBJ2-7, with 14 bases aligning to TRBD2. Source: peripheral blood, taken on day 0 of MenACWY control vaccination. The receptor comes from an adult in good health. DNA for the CDR3: TGTGCCAGCAGTTTCCCATGGACTAGCGGGAGGCTTTCCTATGAGCAGTACTTC. This translates into CASSFPWTSGRLSYEQYF.